The 4 T cell receptor beta chains presented below share a single source sample, sequenced in a study of T cell changes during pregnancy in multiple sclerosis. Profiling relied on immunoSEQ multiplex PCR, and the TCRdb table lists in-frame clones only, not all of them. In the table there are 43,000 or so clones, approximately 91% of which are singletons. Sample: PBMCs (not recorded whether the cells were cultured). The receptors stem from a female donor with multiple sclerosis, enrolled in a pregnancy study.

This clone was picked up a small number of times. This rearrangement joins TRBV14 to TRBJ1-1, with D possibly TRBD1 on 6 matching bases. The CDR3 sequence is 13 residues long. The germline V and J ends were trimmed by 3 bases and 3 bases, with 8 bases remaining between them. Germline V lookup: CDR1 SGHDN, CDR2 FVKESK. CDR3 region: CASSHSGDTEAFF. The CDR3 DNA reads TGTGCCAGCAGCCATTCAGGGGACACTGAAGCTTTCTTT.

The V call is TRBV6-6, the J call TRBJ2-1; D might be TRBD2 (5 bases). The CDR3 covers 16 residues. CDR1 and CDR2 from the germline V gene are MNHNY and SVGAGI (reference sequence). V was clipped by 7 bases and J by 0 bases, with 16 bases between them. CDR3 region: CASTKGGLHSYNEQFF. The CDR3 bases are TGTGCCAGCACCAAGGGCGGACTGCACTCCTACAATGAGCAGTTCTTC.

V is TRBV10-2 and J is TRBJ2-7; D remains unclear. CDR1 and CDR2 (germline): WSHSY, SAAADI. This CDR3 region has 15 residues. Trimming shortened V by 3 bases and J by 3 bases, and 15 bases separated the two germline ends. For the CDR3, the DNA is TGCGCCAGCAGTGATAGGCGACGAACTTTCTACGAGCAGTACTTC. Protein sequence: CASSDRRRTFYEQYF.

The chain carries TRBV9 and TRBJ1-1, with D possibly matching TRBD1 (5 bases). The CDR3 has 15 amino acids. The germline V gene has CDR1 SGDLS and CDR2 YYNGEE. With 0 bases removed from V and 0 bases from J, the gap between germline ends came to 9 bases. The CDR3 DNA reads TGTGCCAGCAGCGTAGGGGGACCGCTGAACACTGAAGCTTTCTTT. Its translation is CASSVGGPLNTEAFF.